The entry that follows covers one T cell receptor beta chain sequence. Its antigen remains unknown. A much larger clone differs by one base, so this may be a read error. The CDR3 is 15 amino acids. Germline CDR1 reads LGHNA; CDR2 reads YNFKEQ. J gave up 6 bases and V 4 bases, and 9 bases lay outside the gene matches. The data originate from a study of glioma-infiltrating T cells. TCR alpha and beta CDR3 regions were amplified from RNA using iRepertoire nested multiplex PCR. Tissue mRNA or PBMC total RNA, roughly 90-450 ng, went into one-step reverse transcription and amplification. TCRdb reprocessed the multiplex PCR reads with MiXCR, giving one entry per CDR3 protein. The data hold 150,000 to 200,000 distinct CDR3 sequences, with about 32% observed a single time. Whole-study findings and limits: Very few CDR3 sequences were shared between tissue and blood. Gliomas, especially low-grade, showed above-expected tissue-blood divergence; non-neoplastic patients showed below.

The sample consisted of glioma tissue, nonneoplastic brain tissue, or PBMCs (not recorded which). The TCR originated in a human donor with low-grade glioma or glioblastoma, undergoing nonglioma brain surgery, or in good health (not recorded which). This sequence joins TRBV4-2 and TRBJ1-5; 7 positions match TRBD1. The CDR3 loop reads CASSRDLEGAQPQHF. The CDR3, as DNA: TGTGCCAGCAGCCGAGATCTTGAGGGGGCTCAGCCCCAGCATTTT.